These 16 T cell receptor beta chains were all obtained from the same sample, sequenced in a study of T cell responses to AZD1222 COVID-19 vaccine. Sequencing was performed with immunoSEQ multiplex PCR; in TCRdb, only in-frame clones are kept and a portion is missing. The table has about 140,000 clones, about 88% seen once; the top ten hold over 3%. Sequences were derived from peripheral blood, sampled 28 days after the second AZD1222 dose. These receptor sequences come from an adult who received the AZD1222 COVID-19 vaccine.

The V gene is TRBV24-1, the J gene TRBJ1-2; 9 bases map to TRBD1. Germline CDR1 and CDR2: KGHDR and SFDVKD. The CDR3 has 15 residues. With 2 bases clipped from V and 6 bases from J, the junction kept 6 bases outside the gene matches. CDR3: CATSDSTGQGDGYTF. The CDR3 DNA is TGTGCCACCAGTGATTCGACGGGACAGGGCGATGGCTACACCTTC.

CDR3 in amino acids: CASSEGPGPNEKLFF. The CDR3 nucleotides are TGTGCCAGCAGCGAGGGGCCCGGACCTAATGAAAAACTGTTTTTT. The chain couples TRBV9 to TRBJ1-4; D might be TRBD1 (5 bases). V was cut by 3 bases and J by 3 bases, with 12 bases left in between. The CDR3 contains 15 residues. Germline V CDR1 and CDR2: SGDLS, YYNGEE.

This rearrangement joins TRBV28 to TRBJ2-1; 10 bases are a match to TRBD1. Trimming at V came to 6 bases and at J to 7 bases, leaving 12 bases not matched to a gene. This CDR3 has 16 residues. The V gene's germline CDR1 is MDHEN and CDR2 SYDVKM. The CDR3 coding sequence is TGTGCCAGCAGCTCTTCACCGGGACAGGGGAGTAATGAGCAGTTCTTC. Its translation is CASSSSPGQGSNEQFF.

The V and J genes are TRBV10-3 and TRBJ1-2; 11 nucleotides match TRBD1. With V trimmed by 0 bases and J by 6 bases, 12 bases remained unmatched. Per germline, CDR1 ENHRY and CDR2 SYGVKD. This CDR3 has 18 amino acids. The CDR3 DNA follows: TGTGCCATCAGTGAGTCGACCTCAAGGGACAGGGGGACGAATGGCTACACCTTC. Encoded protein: CAISESTSRDRGTNGYTF.

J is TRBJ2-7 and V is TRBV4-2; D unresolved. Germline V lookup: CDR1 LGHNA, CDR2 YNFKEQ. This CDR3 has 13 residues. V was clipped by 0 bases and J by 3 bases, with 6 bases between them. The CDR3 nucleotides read TGTGCCAGCAGCCAAGAGGCAGTCTACGAGCAGTACTTC. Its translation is CASSQEAVYEQYF.

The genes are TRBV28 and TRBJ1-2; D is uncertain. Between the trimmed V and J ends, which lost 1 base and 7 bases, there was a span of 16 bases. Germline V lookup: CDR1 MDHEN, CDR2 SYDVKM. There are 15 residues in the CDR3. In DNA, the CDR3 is TGTGCCAGCAGTTTATCGTCCGCCGGGGTGGGTGGCTACACCTTC. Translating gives CASSLSSAGVGGYTF.

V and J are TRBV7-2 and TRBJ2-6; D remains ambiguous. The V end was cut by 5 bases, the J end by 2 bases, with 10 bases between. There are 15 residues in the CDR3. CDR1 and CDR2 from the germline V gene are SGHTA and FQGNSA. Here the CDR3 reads CASSALLAGANVLTF. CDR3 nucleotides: TGTGCCAGCAGCGCGTTACTCGCTGGGGCCAACGTCCTGACTTTC. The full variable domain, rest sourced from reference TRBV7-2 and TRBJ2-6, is GAGVSQSPSNKVTEKGKDVELRCDPISGHTALYWYRQSLGQGLEFLIYFQGNSAPDKSGLPSDRFSAERTGGSVSTLTIQRTQQEDSAVYLCASSALLAGANVLTFGAGSRLTVL.

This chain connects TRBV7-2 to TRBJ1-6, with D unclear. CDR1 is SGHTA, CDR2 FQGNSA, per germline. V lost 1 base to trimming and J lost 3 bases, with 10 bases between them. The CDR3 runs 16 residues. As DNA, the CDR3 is TGTGCCAGCAGCTTAGGCCACGGCCGCTATAATTCACCCCTCCACTTT. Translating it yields CASSLGHGRYNSPLHF.

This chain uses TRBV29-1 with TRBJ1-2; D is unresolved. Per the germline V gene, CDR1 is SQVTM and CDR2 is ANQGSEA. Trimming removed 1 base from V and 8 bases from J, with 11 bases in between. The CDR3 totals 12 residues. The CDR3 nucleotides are TGCAGCGTTGAAGGGGAGGGCGAGGGCTACACCTTC. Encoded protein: CSVEGEGEGYTF.

The CDR3 here is CASSNGGLGGYTF. In DNA, the CDR3 is TGTGCCAGCAGCAACGGGGGCCTAGGTGGCTACACCTTC. The chain carries TRBV6-5 and TRBJ1-2; D might be TRBD1 (6 bases). V lost 6 bases and J 7 bases, leaving 15 bases between the germline ends. Germline loops: CDR1 MNHEY, CDR2 SVGAGI. The CDR3 is 13 residues long.

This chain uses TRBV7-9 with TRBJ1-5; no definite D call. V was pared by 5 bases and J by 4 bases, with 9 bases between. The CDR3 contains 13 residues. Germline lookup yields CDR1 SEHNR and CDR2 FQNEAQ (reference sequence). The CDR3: CASSRRSNQPQHF. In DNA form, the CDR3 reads TGTGCCAGCAGCCGCCGAAGTAATCAGCCCCAGCATTTT.

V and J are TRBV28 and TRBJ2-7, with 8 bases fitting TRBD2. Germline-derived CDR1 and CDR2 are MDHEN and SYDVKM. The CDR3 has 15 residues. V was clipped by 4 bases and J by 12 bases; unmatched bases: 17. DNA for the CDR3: TGTGCCAGCAGTTCCCCCCGAGGGGCAGCGGGAGTAGCGTACTTC. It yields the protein CASSSPRGAAGVAYF.

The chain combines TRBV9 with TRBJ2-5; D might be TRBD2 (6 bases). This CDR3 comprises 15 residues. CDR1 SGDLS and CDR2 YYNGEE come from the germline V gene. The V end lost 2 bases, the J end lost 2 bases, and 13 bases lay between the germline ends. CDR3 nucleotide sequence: TGTGCCAGCAGCGTCGGGAGTATTACGCAAGAGACCCAGTACTTC. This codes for CASSVGSITQETQYF.

CDR3: CASSLSRGTDTQYF. The CDR3 coding sequence is TGTGCCAGCAGCTTATCCCGGGGAACAGATACGCAGTATTTT. J is TRBJ2-3 and V is TRBV7-2, with a weak D call TRBD2 (5 bases). V lost 2 bases and J lost 3, with 9 bases in between. The CDR3 is made up of 14 amino acids. The V gene's germline CDR1 is SGHTA and CDR2 FQGNSA. Full variable domain (remainder filled in from reference TRBV7-2 and TRBJ2-3): GAGVSQSPSNKVTEKGKDVELRCDPISGHTALYWYRQSLGQGLEFLIYFQGNSAPDKSGLPSDRFSAERTGGSVSTLTIQRTQQEDSAVYLCASSLSRGTDTQYFGPGTRLTVL.

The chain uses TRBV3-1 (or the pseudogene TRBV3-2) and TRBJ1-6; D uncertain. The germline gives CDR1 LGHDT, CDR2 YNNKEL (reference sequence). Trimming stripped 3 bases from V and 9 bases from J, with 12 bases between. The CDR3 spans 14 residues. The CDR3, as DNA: TGTGCCAGCAGCCACCCCTTATTAGGTTCACCCCTCCACTTT. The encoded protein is CASSHPLLGSPLHF.

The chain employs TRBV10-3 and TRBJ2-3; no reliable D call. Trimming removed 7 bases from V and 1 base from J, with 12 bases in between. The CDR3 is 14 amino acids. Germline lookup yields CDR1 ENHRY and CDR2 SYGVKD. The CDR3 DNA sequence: TGTGCCATCAAATCCGGGCTAGGCACAGATACGCAGTATTTT. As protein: CAIKSGLGTDTQYF.